These T cell receptor beta chains were read from a single sample in a study of naive and memory T cell subsets. TCRdb fed the UMI-ligation and nested PCR reads into MiXCR, producing one record per CDR3 protein. The table lists under 150,000 distinct CDR3 sequences, more than 15% of them singletons. The sample comprised naive CD8+ T cells from blood. These receptors were taken from a human donor in good health. Each CDR3 is given with its conserved first and last residue. Each record gives: clone size, J gene, V gene, D gene, CDR3 protein, CDR3 DNA. The D gene is left open where the match is weak. The size of a clone is reported for some rows only, either as once, few or many, or as a class for expanded clones.

clone size: few; J gene: TRBJ2-1; V gene: TRBV4-3; D gene: TRBD2; CDR3 protein: CASSQVSQREGMVEQFF; CDR3 DNA: TGCGCCAGCAGCCAAGTATCCCAGCGGGAGGGCATGGTTGAGCAGTTCTTC
clone size: NA; J gene: TRBJ1-5; V gene: TRBV7-9; D gene: NA; CDR3 protein: CASSLDYLGRDEGPQHF; CDR3 DNA: TGTGCCAGCAGCTTAGACTATCTCGGACGGGACGAGGGGCCCCAGCATTTT
clone size: few; J gene: TRBJ2-2; V gene: TRBV12-3/TRBV12-4; D gene: TRBD2; CDR3 protein: CASSFETSGRIEELFF; CDR3 DNA: TGTGCCAGCAGTTTCGAGACTAGCGGGAGAATCGAGGAGCTGTTTTTT
clone size: few; J gene: TRBJ1-5; V gene: TRBV12-3/TRBV12-4; D gene: NA; CDR3 protein: CASSTDRSNQPQHF; CDR3 DNA: TGTGCCAGCAGTACCGACAGAAGCAATCAGCCCCAGCATTTT
clone size: few; J gene: TRBJ2-7; V gene: TRBV7-6; D gene: TRBD1; CDR3 protein: CASSFGQGTHEQYF; CDR3 DNA: TGTGCCAGCAGCTTTGGACAGGGGACCCACGAGCAGTACTTC
clone size: few; J gene: TRBJ2-3; V gene: TRBV12-3/TRBV12-4; D gene: TRBD1; CDR3 protein: CASSSQGVGTDTQYF; CDR3 DNA: TGTGCCAGCAGCTCACAGGGGGTTGGTACAGATACGCAGTATTTT
clone size: NA; J gene: TRBJ2-2; V gene: TRBV15; D gene: NA; CDR3 protein: CATSRVGRGATGELFF; CDR3 DNA: TGTGCCACCAGCAGAGTTGGCAGGGGAGCGACCGGGGAGCTGTTTTTT
clone size: NA; J gene: TRBJ2-2; V gene: TRBV7-6; D gene: TRBD1; CDR3 protein: CASSLAGTGYTGELFF; CDR3 DNA: TGTGCCAGCAGCTTAGCTGGGACAGGGTACACCGGGGAGCTGTTTTTT
clone size: NA; J gene: TRBJ2-6; V gene: TRBV6-5; D gene: TRBD1; CDR3 protein: CASSTGAGANVLTF; CDR3 DNA: TGTGCCAGCAGTACAGGGGCTGGGGCCAACGTCCTGACTTTC
clone size: NA; J gene: TRBJ2-7; V gene: TRBV28; D gene: TRBD1; CDR3 protein: CASSWGQVEQYF; CDR3 DNA: TGTGCCAGCAGTTGGGGACAGGTCGAGCAGTACTTC
clone size: few; J gene: TRBJ2-2; V gene: TRBV7-6; D gene: NA; CDR3 protein: CASSLGGNTGELFF; CDR3 DNA: TGTGCCAGCAGTCTAGGGGGAAACACCGGGGAGCTGTTTTTT
clone size: NA; J gene: TRBJ2-1; V gene: TRBV28; D gene: NA; CDR3 protein: CASSPGPITGKYNEQFF; CDR3 DNA: TGTGCCAGCAGTCCCGGCCCAATTACAGGGAAATACAATGAGCAGTTCTTC
clone size: NA; J gene: TRBJ1-1; V gene: TRBV6-2/TRBV6-3; D gene: NA; CDR3 protein: CASISTGPEAFF; CDR3 DNA: TGTGCCAGCATATCGACGGGGCCTGAAGCTTTCTTT
clone size: few; J gene: TRBJ2-5; V gene: TRBV28; D gene: TRBD2; CDR3 protein: CASSFGRAGVGETQYF; CDR3 DNA: TGTGCCAGCAGTTTCGGAAGAGCGGGAGTCGGAGAGACCCAGTACTTC
clone size: NA; J gene: TRBJ2-7; V gene: TRBV6-5; D gene: TRBD2; CDR3 protein: CASTAGDPELVYF; CDR3 DNA: TGTGCCAGCACAGCGGGAGATCCAGAACTGGTGTACTTC
clone size: NA; J gene: TRBJ2-2; V gene: TRBV6-5; D gene: NA; CDR3 protein: CASTYAPLGVGELFF; CDR3 DNA: TGTGCCAGCACCTACGCCCCCCTAGGGGTCGGGGAGCTGTTTTTT
clone size: NA; J gene: TRBJ2-6; V gene: TRBV7-9; D gene: TRBD1; CDR3 protein: CASSATTGAGANVLTF; CDR3 DNA: TGTGCCAGCAGCGCGACGACAGGGGCTGGGGCCAACGTCCTGACTTTC
clone size: few; J gene: TRBJ1-1; V gene: TRBV29-1; D gene: NA; CDR3 protein: CSVDIGWGNTEAFF; CDR3 DNA: TGCAGCGTTGACATCGGGTGGGGAAACACTGAAGCTTTCTTT
clone size: few; J gene: TRBJ2-1; V gene: TRBV12-3/TRBV12-4; D gene: TRBD1; CDR3 protein: CASSFWTGESYNEQFF; CDR3 DNA: TGTGCCAGCAGTTTCTGGACAGGGGAATCCTACAATGAGCAGTTCTTC
clone size: NA; J gene: TRBJ1-1; V gene: TRBV6-2/TRBV6-3; D gene: NA; CDR3 protein: CASSRTWGTVEAFF; CDR3 DNA: TGTGCCAGCAGCCGAACCTGGGGAACAGTTGAAGCTTTCTTT
clone size: NA; J gene: TRBJ2-1; V gene: TRBV4-3; D gene: NA; CDR3 protein: CASSQDAGEQFF; CDR3 DNA: TGCGCCAGCAGCCAAGATGCCGGTGAGCAGTTCTTC
clone size: few; J gene: TRBJ1-1; V gene: TRBV6-1; D gene: NA; CDR3 protein: CASSHVSNSMNTEAFF; CDR3 DNA: TGTGCCAGCAGTCACGTTTCGAACTCGATGAACACTGAAGCTTTCTTT
clone size: few; J gene: TRBJ1-2; V gene: TRBV11-2; D gene: TRBD1; CDR3 protein: CASSLDIDRVYGYTF; CDR3 DNA: TGTGCCAGCAGCTTAGATATCGACAGGGTCTATGGCTACACCTTC
clone size: NA; J gene: TRBJ1-4; V gene: TRBV7-9; D gene: TRBD1; CDR3 protein: CASTSSDRDEKLFF; CDR3 DNA: TGTGCCAGCACCAGCTCGGACAGGGATGAAAAACTGTTTTTT
clone size: NA; J gene: TRBJ1-1; V gene: TRBV10-3; D gene: NA; CDR3 protein: CAVGKPDEAFF; CDR3 DNA: TGTGCCGTTGGCAAACCTGATGAAGCTTTCTTT
clone size: NA; J gene: TRBJ2-7; V gene: TRBV6-2/TRBV6-3; D gene: NA; CDR3 protein: CASSWAGVSSYEQYF; CDR3 DNA: TGTGCCAGCAGTTGGGCTGGGGTGAGCTCCTACGAGCAGTACTTC
clone size: NA; J gene: TRBJ1-4; V gene: TRBV12-3/TRBV12-4; D gene: TRBD1; CDR3 protein: CASRSPGTGPEKLFF; CDR3 DNA: TGTGCCAGCAGATCTCCCGGGACAGGGCCCGAAAAACTGTTTTTT
clone size: NA; J gene: TRBJ2-7; V gene: TRBV13; D gene: NA; CDR3 protein: CASSSGTGAYEQYF; CDR3 DNA: TGTGCCAGCAGTTCCGGGACCGGAGCCTACGAGCAGTACTTC
clone size: NA; J gene: TRBJ2-5; V gene: TRBV12-3/TRBV12-4; D gene: NA; CDR3 protein: CASSLVNSQETQYF; CDR3 DNA: TGTGCCAGCAGTTTAGTCAATAGCCAAGAGACCCAGTACTTC
clone size: NA; J gene: TRBJ1-1; V gene: TRBV12-5; D gene: TRBD1; CDR3 protein: CASGFRGGMNTEAFF; CDR3 DNA: TGTGCTAGTGGTTTCAGGGGGGGGATGAACACTGAAGCTTTCTTT
clone size: NA; J gene: TRBJ2-7; V gene: TRBV6-5; D gene: NA; CDR3 protein: CASSYAQWGSYEQYF; CDR3 DNA: TGTGCCAGCAGTTACGCACAGTGGGGATCCTACGAGCAGTACTTC
clone size: few; J gene: TRBJ1-6; V gene: TRBV28; D gene: NA; CDR3 protein: CASSLTGTSSPLHF; CDR3 DNA: TGTGCCAGCAGTTTAACAGGGACATCATCACCCCTCCACTTT
clone size: NA; J gene: TRBJ1-2; V gene: TRBV29-1; D gene: NA; CDR3 protein: CSVSYDAYYGYTF; CDR3 DNA: TGCAGCGTTTCTTATGACGCGTACTATGGCTACACCTTC
clone size: few; J gene: TRBJ2-1; V gene: TRBV12-3/TRBV12-4; D gene: TRBD2; CDR3 protein: CASVKGLREEQFF; CDR3 DNA: TGTGCCAGCGTTAAGGGACTACGGGAGGAGCAGTTCTTC
clone size: NA; J gene: TRBJ2-7; V gene: TRBV27; D gene: NA; CDR3 protein: CASSFYQGESYEQYF; CDR3 DNA: TGTGCCAGCAGTTTTTACCAGGGAGAGTCTTACGAGCAGTACTTC
clone size: few; J gene: TRBJ2-1; V gene: TRBV28; D gene: NA; CDR3 protein: CASSFPLYGGKNNEQFF; CDR3 DNA: TGTGCCAGCAGTTTCCCCCTATACGGCGGGAAAAACAATGAGCAGTTCTTC